This T cell receptor (beta chain) was captured by sequencing in a study of T cells in Graves' hyperthyroidism and ophthalmopathy. RNA transcripts served as the template for amplifying TCR beta CDR3 regions. The study used the HTBI primer set for a first-round RT-PCR of the TCR CDR3. TCRdb re-called the multiplex PCR reads through MiXCR, storing one row per CDR3 protein. Here the sample spans around 690,000 distinct CDR3 sequences, roughly 17% being singletons. Germline lookup yields CDR1 SNHLY and CDR2 FYNNEI. This CDR3 comprises 15 residues. With V trimmed by 9 bases and J by 5 bases, 15 bases remained unmatched. This clonotype was recorded at least ten times.

The source of this sequence is a man between 50 and 59 years old with Graves' hyperthyroidism. The sample comprised blood. The chain joins TRBV2 to TRBJ2-5; TRBD1 matches at 7 bases. The DNA for the CDR3 is TGTGCCAGTACTTCCGAACAGGGGAAGACTGAGACCCAGTACTTC. Its translation: CASTSEQGKTETQYF.